Listed below are T cell receptor beta chains from one sample, sequenced in a study of T cells in narcolepsy. Using immunoSEQ multiplex PCR, the repertoire was profiled, and TCRdb retains in-frame clones only, with some absent. The table lists some 37,000 clones, 70% to 90% of them singletons. Specimen: CD45RA- memory CD4+ T cells from PBMCs. All receptors derive from a human donor with narcolepsy. The CDR3 runs from the conserved cysteine through the conserved F or W. A D gene is named only where the DNA matches it firmly. The size entry is marked missing in some rows and otherwise reads once, few, many or a size class.

.	.	TRBJ2-4	TRBV11-3	TGTGCCAGCAGCTCCCGTTGGCCCAAAAACATTCAGTACTTC	CASSSRWPKNIQYF
.	.	TRBJ2-2	TRBV4-1	TGCGCCAGCAGCCAAGATCAGGGGCGTGGGGAGCTGTTTTTT	CASSQDQGRGELFF
.	.	TRBJ1-5	TRBV11-2	TGTGCCAGCAGCTTAGGGGGAGGGGACTATGGTCAGCCCCAGCATTTT	CASSLGGGDYGQPQHF
.	.	TRBJ1-1	TRBV6-5	TGTGCCAGCAGTGCTAGTTCCCGTGGAACTGAAGCTTTCTTT	CASSASSRGTEAFF
few	TRBD2	TRBJ2-1	TRBV6-1	TGTGCCAGCAGTGCTAGCGGGGGGGCCACTGAGCAGTTCTTC	CASSASGGATEQFF
.	TRBD2	TRBJ2-1	TRBV19	TGTGCCAGTAGCCAGCGGGGGTACAATGAGCAGTTCTTC	CASSQRGYNEQFF
once	.	TRBJ1-4	TRBV7-9	TGTGCCAGCAGCTTAGGGGGCCGAACTAATGAAAAACTGTTTTTT	CASSLGGRTNEKLFF
.	.	TRBJ1-1	TRBV21-1	TGTGCCAGCAGCAAAGGCCGGACAGGGGGAGGCACTGAAGCTTTCTTT	CASSKGRTGGGTEAFF
.	.	TRBJ2-5	TRBV19	TGTGCCAGTAGTATACGGGCTCGGGAGACCCAGTACTTC	CASSIRARETQYF
few	.	TRBJ2-7	TRBV7-2	TGTGCCAGCAGCCCACATACGAGCTCCTACGAGCAGTACTTC	CASSPHTSSYEQYF
.	TRBD2	TRBJ2-5	TRBV27	TGTGCCAGCAGTCCTTCTAGCGGGGGGACGGAGACCCAGTACTTC	CASSPSSGGTETQYF
few	.	TRBJ1-5	TRBV10-3	TGTGCCATCAGTGATCGCCTGGAGCCCCAGCATTTT	CAISDRLEPQHF
.	TRBD2	TRBJ2-7	TRBV7-2	TGTGCCAGCAGCTTAGACAGGACTAGGGTCTACGAGCAGTACTTC	CASSLDRTRVYEQYF
.	.	TRBJ2-7	TRBV29-1	TGCAGTGGGCAGGTCTCCTACGAGCAGTACTTC	CSGQVSYEQYF
.	TRBD1	TRBJ1-1	TRBV29-1	TGCAGCGTCCGACAGGGGGCGGTCCCTGAAGCTTTCTTT	CSVRQGAVPEAFF
.	.	TRBJ1-4	TRBV5-6	TGTGCCAGCAGCTTCCAGGAAAAACTGTTTTTT	CASSFQEKLFF
.	TRBD1	TRBJ2-5	TRBV30	TGTGCCTGGGACTTACAGGGGCAAGAGACCCAGTACTTC	CAWDLQGQETQYF